This T cell receptor beta chain is drawn from a study of cytomegalovirus exposure and HLA in healthy donors. Notes on this clone: The antigen is unknown.

The CDR3 runs to 15 residues. CDR1 is SNHLY, CDR2 FYNNEI, per germline. Germline trimming cut 7 bases from V and 1 base from J; bases unmatched to any gene: 6. Healthy bone marrow donors made up the cohort. PCR primers comprised 60 Vbeta and 13 Jbeta primers. Measured with immunoSEQ multiplex PCR; TCRdb has only the in-frame clones, and not every one. The sample has tens of thousands of clones, about 80% seen once; the top ten hold about 4%. General study results and limits: There were 160 or so TCR beta chains listed as cytomegalovirus-associated. About 90% or about 30% of the time was how often most TCR beta V segments were productive, according to an earlier analysis. Reportedly, HLA-A and HLA-B alleles of most subjects were accurately predicted from TCR beta.

The sequenced sample consisted of PBMCs. V is TRBV2 and J is TRBJ2-5; TRBD1 matches 10 bases. The sequence came from a woman aged 40 to 49 in good health and CMV-seronegative. The chain's CDR3 is CASKDRGGAQETQYF. The CDR3 DNA reads TGTGCCAGCAAGGACAGGGGGGGGGCCCAAGAGACCCAGTACTTC. The full variable domain, completed using reference TRBV2 and TRBJ2-5, is EPEVTQTPSHQVTQMGQEVILRCVPISNHLYFYWYRQILGQKVEFLVSFYNNEISEKSEIFDDQFSVERPDGSNFTLKIRSTKLEDSAMYFCASKDRGGAQETQYFGPGTRLLVL.